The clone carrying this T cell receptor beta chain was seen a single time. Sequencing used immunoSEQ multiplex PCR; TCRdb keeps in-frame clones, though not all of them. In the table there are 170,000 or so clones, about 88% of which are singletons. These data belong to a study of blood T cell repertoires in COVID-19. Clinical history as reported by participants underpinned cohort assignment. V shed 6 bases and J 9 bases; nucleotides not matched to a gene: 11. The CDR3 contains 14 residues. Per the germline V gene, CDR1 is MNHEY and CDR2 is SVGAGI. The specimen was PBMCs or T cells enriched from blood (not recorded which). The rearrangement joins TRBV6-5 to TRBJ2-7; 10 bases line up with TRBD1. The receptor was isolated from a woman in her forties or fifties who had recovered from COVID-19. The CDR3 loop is CASRTGTGVLGQYF. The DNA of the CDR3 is TGTGCCAGCAGGACCGGGACAGGGGTTTTGGGGCAGTACTTC.